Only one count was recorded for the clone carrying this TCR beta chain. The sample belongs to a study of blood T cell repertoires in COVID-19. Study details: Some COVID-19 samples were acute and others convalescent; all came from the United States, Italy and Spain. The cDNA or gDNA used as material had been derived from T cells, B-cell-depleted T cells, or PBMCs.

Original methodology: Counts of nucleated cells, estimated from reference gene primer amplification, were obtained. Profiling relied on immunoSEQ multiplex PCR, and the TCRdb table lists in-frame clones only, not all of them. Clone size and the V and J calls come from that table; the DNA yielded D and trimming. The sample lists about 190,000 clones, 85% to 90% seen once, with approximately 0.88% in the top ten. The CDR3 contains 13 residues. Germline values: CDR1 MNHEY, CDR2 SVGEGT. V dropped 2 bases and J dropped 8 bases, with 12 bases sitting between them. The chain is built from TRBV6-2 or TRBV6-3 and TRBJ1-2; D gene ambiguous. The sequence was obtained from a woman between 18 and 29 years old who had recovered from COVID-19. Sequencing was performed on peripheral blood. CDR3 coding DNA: TGTGCCAGCAGTTACGCGGGGATGCGGGGCTACACCTTC. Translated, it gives CASSYAGMRGYTF.